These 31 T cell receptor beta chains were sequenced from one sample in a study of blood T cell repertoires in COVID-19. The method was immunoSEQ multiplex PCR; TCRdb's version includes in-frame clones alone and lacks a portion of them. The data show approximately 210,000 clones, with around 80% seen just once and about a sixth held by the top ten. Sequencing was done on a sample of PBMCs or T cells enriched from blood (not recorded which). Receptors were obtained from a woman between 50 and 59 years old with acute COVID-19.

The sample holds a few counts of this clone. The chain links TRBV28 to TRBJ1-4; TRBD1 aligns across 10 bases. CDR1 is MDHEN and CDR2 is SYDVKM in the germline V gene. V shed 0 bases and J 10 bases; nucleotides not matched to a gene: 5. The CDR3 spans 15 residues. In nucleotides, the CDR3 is TGTGCCAGCAGTTTATGGGGACAGGGGTCGGGAAAACTGTTTTTT. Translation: CASSLWGQGSGKLFF.

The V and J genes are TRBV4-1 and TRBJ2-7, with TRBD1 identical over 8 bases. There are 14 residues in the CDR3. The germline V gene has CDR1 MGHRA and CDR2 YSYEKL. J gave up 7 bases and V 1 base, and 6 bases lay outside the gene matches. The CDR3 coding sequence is TGCGCCAGCAGCCAAGGGACAGGGACGAGGGAGCAGTACGTC. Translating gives CASSQGTGTREQYV.

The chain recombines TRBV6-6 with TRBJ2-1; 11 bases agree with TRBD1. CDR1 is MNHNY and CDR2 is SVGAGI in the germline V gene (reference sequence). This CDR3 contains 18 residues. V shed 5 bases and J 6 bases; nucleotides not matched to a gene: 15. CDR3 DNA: TGTGCCAGCAGTCCAAACCCAGCCGGGACAGGGGGGAGCAATGAGCAGTTCTTC. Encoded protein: CASSPNPAGTGGSNEQFF.

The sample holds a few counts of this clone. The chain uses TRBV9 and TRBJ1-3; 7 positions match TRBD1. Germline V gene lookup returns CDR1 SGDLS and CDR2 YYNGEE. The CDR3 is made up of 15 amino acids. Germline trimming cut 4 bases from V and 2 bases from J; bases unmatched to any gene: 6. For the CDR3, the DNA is TGTGCCAGCAGCCGCCGGACAGGCGCTGGAAACACCATATATTTT. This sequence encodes CASSRRTGAGNTIYF.

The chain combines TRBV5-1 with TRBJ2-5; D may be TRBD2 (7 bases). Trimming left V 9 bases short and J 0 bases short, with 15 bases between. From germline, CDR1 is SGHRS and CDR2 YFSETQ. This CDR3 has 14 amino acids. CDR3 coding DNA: TGCGCCACCAATGGGGGGGGCAACCAAGAGACCCAGTACTTC. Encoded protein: CATNGGGNQETQYF. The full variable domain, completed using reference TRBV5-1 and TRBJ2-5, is KAGVTQTPRYLIKTRGQQVTLSCSPISGHRSVSWYQQTPGQGLQFLFEYFSETQRNKGNFPGRFSGRQFSNSRSEMNVSTLELGDSALYLCATNGGGNQETQYFGPGTRLLVL.

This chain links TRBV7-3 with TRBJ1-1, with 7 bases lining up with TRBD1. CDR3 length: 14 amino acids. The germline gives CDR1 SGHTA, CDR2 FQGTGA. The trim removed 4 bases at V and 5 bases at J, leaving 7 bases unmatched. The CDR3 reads CASSSQGTGTEAFF. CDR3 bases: TGTGCCAGCAGCTCACAGGGGACTGGTACTGAAGCTTTCTTT.

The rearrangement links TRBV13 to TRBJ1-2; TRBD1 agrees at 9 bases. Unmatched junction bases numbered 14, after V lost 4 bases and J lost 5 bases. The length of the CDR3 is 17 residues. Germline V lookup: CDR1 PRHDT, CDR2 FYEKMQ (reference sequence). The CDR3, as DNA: TGTGCCAGCAGCTCGCCGGACAGGGGAGAAAGTACTTATGGCTACACCTTC. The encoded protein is CASSSPDRGESTYGYTF.

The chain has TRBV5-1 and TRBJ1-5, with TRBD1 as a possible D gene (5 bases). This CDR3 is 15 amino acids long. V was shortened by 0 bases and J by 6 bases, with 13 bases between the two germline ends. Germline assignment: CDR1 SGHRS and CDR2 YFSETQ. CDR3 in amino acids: CASSLGQGGAQPQHF. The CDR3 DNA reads TGCGCCAGCAGCTTGGGCCAGGGCGGTGCTCAGCCCCAGCATTTT.

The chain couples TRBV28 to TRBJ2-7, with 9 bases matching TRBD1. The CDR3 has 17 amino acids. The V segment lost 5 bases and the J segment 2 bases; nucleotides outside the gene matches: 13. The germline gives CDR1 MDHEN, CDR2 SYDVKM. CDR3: CASSPGTGSQAPYEQYV. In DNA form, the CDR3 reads TGTGCCAGCAGTCCCGGGACAGGGTCCCAGGCCCCCTACGAGCAGTACGTC.

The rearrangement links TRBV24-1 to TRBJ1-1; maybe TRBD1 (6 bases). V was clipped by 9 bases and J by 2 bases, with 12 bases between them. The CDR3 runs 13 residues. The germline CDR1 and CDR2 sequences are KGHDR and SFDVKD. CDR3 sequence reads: CATSRGGNTEAFF. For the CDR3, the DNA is TGTGCCACCTCCCGAGGGGGAAACACTGAAGCTTTCTTT.

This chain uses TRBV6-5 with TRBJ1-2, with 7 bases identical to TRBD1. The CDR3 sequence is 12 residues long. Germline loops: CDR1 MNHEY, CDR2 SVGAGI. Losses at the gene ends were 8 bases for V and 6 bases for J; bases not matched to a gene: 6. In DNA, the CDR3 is TGTGCCAGCGGCCGGGACAGAGATGGCTACACCTTC. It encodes CASGRDRDGYTF.

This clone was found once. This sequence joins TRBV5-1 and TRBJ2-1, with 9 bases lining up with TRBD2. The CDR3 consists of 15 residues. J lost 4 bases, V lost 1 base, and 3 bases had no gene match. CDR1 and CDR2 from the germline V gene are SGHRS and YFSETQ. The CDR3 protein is CASSLRAGGYNEQFF. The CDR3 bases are TGCGCCAGCAGCTTGCGAGCGGGGGGTTACAATGAGCAGTTCTTC.

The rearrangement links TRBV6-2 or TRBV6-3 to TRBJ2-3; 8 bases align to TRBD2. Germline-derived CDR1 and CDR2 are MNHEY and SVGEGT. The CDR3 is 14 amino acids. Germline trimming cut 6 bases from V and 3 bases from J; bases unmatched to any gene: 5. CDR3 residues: CASSIRGGTDTQYF. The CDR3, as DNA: TGTGCCAGCAGCATCCGGGGGGGGACAGATACGCAGTATTTT.

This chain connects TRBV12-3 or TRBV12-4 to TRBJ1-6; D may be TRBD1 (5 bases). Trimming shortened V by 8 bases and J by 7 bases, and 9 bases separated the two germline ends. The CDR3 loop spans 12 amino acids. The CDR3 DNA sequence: TGTGCCAGCCGAACAGGCAATTCACCCCTCCACTTT. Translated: CASRTGNSPLHF.

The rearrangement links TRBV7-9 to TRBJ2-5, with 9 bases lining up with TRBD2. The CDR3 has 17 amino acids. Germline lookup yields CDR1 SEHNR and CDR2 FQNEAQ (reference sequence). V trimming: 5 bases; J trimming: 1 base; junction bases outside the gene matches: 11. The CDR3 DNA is TGTGCCAGCAGCCCCTGGGCGGGGGGGCCTTCCCAAGAGACCCAGTACTTC. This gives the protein CASSPWAGGPSQETQYF.

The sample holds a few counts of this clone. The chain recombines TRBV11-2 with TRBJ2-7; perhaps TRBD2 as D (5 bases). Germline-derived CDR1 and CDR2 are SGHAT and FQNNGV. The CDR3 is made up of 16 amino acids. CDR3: CASSLDFQERLKEVGV. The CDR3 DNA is TGTGCCAGCAGCTTAGATTTTCAAGAGAGACTCAAGGAGGTGGGAGTC.

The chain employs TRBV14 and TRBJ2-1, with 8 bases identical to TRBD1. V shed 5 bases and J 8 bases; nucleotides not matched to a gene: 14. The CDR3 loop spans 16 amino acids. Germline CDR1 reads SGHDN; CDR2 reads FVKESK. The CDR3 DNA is TGTGCCAGCAGCGGACGAGGACAGGGCTTAGGGTATGAGCAGTTCTTC. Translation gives CASSGRGQGLGYEQFF.

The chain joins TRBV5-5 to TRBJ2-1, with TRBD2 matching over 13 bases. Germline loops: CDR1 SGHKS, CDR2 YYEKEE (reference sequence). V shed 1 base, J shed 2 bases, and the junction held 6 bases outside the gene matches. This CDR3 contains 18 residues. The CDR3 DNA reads TGTGCCAGCAGCTTGAGGACTAGCGGGGGTGTAGCCTACAATGAGCAGTTCTTC. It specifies CASSLRTSGGVAYNEQFF.

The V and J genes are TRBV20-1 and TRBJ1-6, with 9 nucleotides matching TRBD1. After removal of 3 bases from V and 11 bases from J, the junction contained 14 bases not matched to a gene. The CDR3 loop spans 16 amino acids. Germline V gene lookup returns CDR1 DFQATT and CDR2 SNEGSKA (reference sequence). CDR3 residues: CSASREGQGIGTPLHF. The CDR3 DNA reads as TGCAGTGCTAGTCGCGAGGGACAGGGCATAGGGACACCCCTCCACTTT.

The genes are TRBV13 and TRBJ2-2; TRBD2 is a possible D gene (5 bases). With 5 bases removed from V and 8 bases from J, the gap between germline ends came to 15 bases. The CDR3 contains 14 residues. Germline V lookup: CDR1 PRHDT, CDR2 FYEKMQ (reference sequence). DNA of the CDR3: TGTGCCAGCAGCGGAACTAGAGGATATGGGGAGCTGTTTTTT. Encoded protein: CASSGTRGYGELFF. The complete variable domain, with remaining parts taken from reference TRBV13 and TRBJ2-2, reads AAGVIQSPRHLIKEKRETATLKCYPIPRHDTVYWYQQGPGQDPQFLISFYEKMQSDKGSIPDRFSAQQFSDYHSELNMSSLELGDSALYFCASSGTRGYGELFFGEGSRLTVL.

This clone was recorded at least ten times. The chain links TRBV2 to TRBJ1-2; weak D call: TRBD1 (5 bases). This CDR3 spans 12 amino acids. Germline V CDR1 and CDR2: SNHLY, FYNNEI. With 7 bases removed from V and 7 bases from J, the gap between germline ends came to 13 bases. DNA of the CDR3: TGTGCCAGCACCAGGGAATCATCTGGCTACACCTTC. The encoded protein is CASTRESSGYTF.

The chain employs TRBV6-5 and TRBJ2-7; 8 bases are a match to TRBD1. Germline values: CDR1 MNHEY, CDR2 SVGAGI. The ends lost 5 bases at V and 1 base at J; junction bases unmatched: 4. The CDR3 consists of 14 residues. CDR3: CASSPTGVSYEQYV. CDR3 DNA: TGTGCCAGCAGTCCGACAGGGGTGTCCTACGAGCAGTACGTC.

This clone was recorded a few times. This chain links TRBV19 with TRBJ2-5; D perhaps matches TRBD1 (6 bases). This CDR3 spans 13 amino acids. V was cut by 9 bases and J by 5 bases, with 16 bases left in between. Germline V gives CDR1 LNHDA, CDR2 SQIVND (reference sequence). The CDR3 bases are TGTGCCAGCCACCACAGGGATCGGGAGACCCAGTACTTC. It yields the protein CASHHRDRETQYF.

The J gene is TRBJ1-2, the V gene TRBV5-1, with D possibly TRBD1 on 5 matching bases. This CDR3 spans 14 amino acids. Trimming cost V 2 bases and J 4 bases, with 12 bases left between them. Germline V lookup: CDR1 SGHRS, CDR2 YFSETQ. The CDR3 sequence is CASSLQAGTYGYTF. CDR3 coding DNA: TGCGCCAGCAGCTTACAGGCGGGGACCTATGGCTACACCTTC.

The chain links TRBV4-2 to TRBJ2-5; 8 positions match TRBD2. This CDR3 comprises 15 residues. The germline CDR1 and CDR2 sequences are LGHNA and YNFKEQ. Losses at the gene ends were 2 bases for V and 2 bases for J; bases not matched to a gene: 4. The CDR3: CASSQRAGAQETQYF. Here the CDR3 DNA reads TGTGCCAGCAGCCAACGAGCGGGGGCGCAAGAGACCCAGTACTTC.

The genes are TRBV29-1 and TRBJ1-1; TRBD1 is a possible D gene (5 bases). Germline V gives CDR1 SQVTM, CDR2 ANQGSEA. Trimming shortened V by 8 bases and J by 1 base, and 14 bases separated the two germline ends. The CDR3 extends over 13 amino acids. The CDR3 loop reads CSTTQGQNTEAFF. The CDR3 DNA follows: TGCAGCACTACTCAGGGCCAGAACACTGAAGCTTTCTTT.

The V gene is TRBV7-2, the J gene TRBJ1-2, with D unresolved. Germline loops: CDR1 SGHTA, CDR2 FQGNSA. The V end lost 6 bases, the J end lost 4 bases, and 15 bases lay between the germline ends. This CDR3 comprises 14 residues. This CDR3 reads CASRGQAFSYGYTF. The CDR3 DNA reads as TGTGCCAGCAGAGGTCAGGCGTTTTCCTATGGCTACACCTTC.

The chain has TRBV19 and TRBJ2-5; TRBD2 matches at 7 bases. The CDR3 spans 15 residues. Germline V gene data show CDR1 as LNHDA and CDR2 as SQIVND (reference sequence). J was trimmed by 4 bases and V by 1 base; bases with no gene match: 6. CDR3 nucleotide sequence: TGTGCCAGTAGTATAGCGAAGGGGAGGGGAGAGACCCAGTACTTC. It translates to CASSIAKGRGETQYF.

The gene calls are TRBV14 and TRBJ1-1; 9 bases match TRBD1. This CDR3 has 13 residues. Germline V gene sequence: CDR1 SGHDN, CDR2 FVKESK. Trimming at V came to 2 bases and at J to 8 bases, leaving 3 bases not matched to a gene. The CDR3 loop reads CASSQQGQGEAFF. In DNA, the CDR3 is TGTGCCAGCAGCCAACAAGGACAGGGGGAAGCTTTCTTT. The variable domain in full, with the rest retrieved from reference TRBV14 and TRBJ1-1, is EAGVTQFPSHSVIEKGQTVTLRCDPISGHDNLYWYRRVMGKEIKFLLHFVKESKQDESGMPNNRFLAERTGGTYSTLKVQPAELEDSGVYFCASSQQGQGEAFFGQGTRLTVV.

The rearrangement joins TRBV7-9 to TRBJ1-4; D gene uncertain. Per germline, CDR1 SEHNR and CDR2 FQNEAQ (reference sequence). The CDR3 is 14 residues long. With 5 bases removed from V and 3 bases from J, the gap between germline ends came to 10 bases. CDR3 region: CASSKQISNEKLFF. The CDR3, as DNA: TGTGCCAGCAGCAAACAGATTTCTAATGAAAAACTGTTTTTT.

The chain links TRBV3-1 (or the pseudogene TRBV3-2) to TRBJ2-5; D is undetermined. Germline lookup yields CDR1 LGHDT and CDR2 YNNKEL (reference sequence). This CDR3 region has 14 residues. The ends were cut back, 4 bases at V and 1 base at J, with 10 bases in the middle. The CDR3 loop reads CASSPLGPQETQYF. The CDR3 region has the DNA TGTGCCAGCAGCCCCCTCGGTCCCCAAGAGACCCAGTACTTC.